Here is one T cell receptor beta chain with its context. It has no known antigen specificity. Per-base quality was not reported, and no clone a single base away is much larger than it. The immunoSEQ Assay, a bias-controlled multiplex PCR, was used to amplify TCRbeta CDR3 regions from genomic DNA. Per the authors' processing: Nucleated cell counts per sample were estimated from amplification of reference gene primers within the assay. To quantify the absolute abundance of each unique TCRbeta CDR3 rearrangement, sequence reads were collapsed and filtered. For each sample, productive Simpson clonality was calculated by taking the square root of Simpson's diversity index across productive rearrangements. In TCRdb, the immuneACCESS table is reduced to in-frame sequences with V and J assigned. These tables do not hold every clone; where another copy was compared, an unresolved V gene accounts for under half, and the others remain unexplained. That table furnishes V, J and clone size, whereas the DNA furnished D and trimming. In this sample the table shows roughly 190,000 clones, about 88% of which occur a single time. The ten largest clones capture 5.5% to 7% of the sample.

This record comes from a study of blood T cell repertoires in COVID-19 (TCRdb year 2020). With respect to the entire study: Collaborator samples came from the United States, Italy and Spain and covered acute and convalescent phases of COVID-19. The prospective study material was composed of cDNA or gDNA derived from T cells, B-cell-depleted T cells, or PBMCs. Where HLA class I and class II types were available, the types were taken from metadata supplied by the sample provider, not from assay-based typing. Subjects who had been exposed to COVID-19, were actively infected with it, or had recovered from it provided the deeply sampled blood TCRbeta repertoires that made up the dataset. The samples were drawn from two sources: the first 160 participants of the ongoing ImmuneRACE study, and 1,200 or so subjects contributed by 6 global collaborators. The repertoires were released in a freely available public database meant as a resource for research on the immune response to SARS-CoV-2. Sample metadata almost always included a de-identified subject ID, COVID-19 status, age in years and sex. The investigation overall reported the following: The quantity of clinical and demographic metadata differed by source and by participant and was supplied without curation.

Another Seattle source contributed samples from volunteer blood donors who had recovered from COVID-19. Collaborating institutions collected whole blood in K2EDTA tubes following their own protocols. For TCRbeta analysis, collaborators shipped samples in one of three forms: frozen whole blood, isolated PBMCs, or DNA extracted from either of those sample types. Cut back by 6 bases and 6 bases, the V and J ends lie 9 bases apart. Sequences KGHSH (CDR1) and LQKENI (CDR2) are obtained from the germline V gene. Spanning cysteine to phenylalanine, the CDR3 consists of 12 amino acids. CDR3 DNA is the only sequence kept; it has 36 bases, read in frame from the first base.

The rearranged segments are TRBV18 and TRBJ2-4; tentative D gene TRBD1, with 7 bases matching. Specimen: peripheral blood. The sequence derives from a woman aged 40 to 50 who had recovered from COVID-19. The CDR3 protein: CASSEGANIQYF. The nucleotide sequence reads TGTGCCAGCTCGGAGGGGGCAAACATTCAGTACTTC.